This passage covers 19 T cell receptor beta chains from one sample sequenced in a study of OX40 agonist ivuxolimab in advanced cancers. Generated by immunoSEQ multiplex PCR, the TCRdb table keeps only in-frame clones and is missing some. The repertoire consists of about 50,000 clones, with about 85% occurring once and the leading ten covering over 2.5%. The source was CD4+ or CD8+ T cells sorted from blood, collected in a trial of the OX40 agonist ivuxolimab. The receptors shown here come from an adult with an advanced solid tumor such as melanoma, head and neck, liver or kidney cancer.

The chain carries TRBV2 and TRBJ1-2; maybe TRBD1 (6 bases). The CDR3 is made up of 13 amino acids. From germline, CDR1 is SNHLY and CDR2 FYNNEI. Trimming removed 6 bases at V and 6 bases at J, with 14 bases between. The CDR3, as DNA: TGTGCCAGCAGGGGGTACAGGGAAAATGGCTACACCTTC. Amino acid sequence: CASRGYRENGYTF.

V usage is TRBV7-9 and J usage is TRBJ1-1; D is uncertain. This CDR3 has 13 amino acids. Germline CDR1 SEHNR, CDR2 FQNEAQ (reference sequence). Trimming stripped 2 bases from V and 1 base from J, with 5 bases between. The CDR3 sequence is CASSLISNTEAFF. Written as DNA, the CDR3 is TGTGCCAGCAGCTTAATTTCGAACACTGAAGCTTTCTTT.

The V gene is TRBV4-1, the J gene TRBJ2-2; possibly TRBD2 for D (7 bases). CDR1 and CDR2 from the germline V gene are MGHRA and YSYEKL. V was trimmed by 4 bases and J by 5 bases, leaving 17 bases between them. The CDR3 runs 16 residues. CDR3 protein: CASSPSRGPETGELFF. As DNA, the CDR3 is TGCGCCAGCAGCCCCTCGCGGGGGCCAGAAACCGGGGAGCTGTTTTTT.

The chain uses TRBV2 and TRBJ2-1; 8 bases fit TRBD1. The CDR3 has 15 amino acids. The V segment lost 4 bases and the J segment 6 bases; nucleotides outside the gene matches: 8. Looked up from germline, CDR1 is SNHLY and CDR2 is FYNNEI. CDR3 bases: TGTGCCAGCAGTGGTCGGACAGGGTTTTTCAATGAGCAGTTCTTC. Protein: CASSGRTGFFNEQFF.

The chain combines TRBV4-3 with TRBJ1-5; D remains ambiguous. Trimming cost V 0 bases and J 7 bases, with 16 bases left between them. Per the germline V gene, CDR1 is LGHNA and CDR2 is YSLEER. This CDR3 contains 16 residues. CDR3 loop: CASSQDLDRGRQPQHF. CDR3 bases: TGCGCCAGCAGCCAAGATCTGGACCGAGGGAGGCAGCCCCAGCATTTT.

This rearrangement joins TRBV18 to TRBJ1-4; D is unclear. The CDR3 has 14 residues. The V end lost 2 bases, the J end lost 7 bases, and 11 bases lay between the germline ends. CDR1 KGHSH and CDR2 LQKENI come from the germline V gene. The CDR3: CASSPGWPGEKLFF. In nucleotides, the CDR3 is TGTGCCAGCTCACCAGGGTGGCCGGGTGAAAAACTGTTTTTT.

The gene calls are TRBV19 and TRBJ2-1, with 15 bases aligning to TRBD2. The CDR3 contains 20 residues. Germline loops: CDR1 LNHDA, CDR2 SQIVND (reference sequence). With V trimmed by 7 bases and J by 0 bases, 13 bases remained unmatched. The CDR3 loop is CASNSRDGTSGGPSYNEQFF. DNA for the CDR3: TGTGCCAGTAACTCCCGGGACGGGACTAGCGGGGGGCCCTCCTACAATGAGCAGTTCTTC.

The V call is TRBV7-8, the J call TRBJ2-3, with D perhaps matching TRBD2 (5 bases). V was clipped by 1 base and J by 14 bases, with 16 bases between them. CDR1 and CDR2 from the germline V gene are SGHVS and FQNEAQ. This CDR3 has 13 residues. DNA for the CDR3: TGTGCCAGCAGCTTAGTCTCGGCCGAGCGGCGGTATTTT. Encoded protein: CASSLVSAERRYF.

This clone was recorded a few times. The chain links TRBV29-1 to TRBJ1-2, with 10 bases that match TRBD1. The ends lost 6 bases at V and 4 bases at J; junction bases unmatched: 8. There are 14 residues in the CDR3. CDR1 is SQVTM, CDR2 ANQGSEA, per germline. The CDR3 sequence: CSVTGTGEGYGYTF. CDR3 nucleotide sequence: TGCAGCGTCACCGGGACAGGGGAGGGCTATGGCTACACCTTC. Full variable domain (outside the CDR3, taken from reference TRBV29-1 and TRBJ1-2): SAVISQKPSRDICQRGTSLTIQCQVDSQVTMMFWYRQQPGQSLTLIATANQGSEATYESGFVIDKFPISRPNLTFSTLTVSNMSPEDSSIYLCSVTGTGEGYGYTFGSGTRLTVV.

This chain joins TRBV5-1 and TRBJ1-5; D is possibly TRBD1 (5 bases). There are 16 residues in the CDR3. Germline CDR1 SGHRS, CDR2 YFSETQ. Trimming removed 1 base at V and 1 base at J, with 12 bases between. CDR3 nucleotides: TGCGCCAGCAGCTTGTGTCTCAGGGACAGCAATCAGCCCCAGCATTTT. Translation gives CASSLCLRDSNQPQHF.

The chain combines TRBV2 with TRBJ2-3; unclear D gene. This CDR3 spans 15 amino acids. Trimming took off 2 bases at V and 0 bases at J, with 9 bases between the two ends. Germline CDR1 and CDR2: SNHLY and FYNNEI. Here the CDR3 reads CASSENTISTDTQYF. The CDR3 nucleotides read TGTGCCAGCAGTGAAAACACTATTAGCACAGATACGCAGTATTTT. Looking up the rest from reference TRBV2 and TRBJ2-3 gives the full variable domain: EPEVTQTPSHQVTQMGQEVILRCVPISNHLYFYWYRQILGQKVEFLVSFYNNEISEKSEIFDDQFSVERPDGSNFTLKIRSTKLEDSAMYFCASSENTISTDTQYFGPGTRLTVL.

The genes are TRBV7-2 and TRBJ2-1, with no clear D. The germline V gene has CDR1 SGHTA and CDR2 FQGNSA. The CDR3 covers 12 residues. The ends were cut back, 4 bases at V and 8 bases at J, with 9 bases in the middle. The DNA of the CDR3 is TGTGCCAGCAGCTCCTTCCGGGATGAGCAGTTCTTC. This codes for CASSSFRDEQFF.

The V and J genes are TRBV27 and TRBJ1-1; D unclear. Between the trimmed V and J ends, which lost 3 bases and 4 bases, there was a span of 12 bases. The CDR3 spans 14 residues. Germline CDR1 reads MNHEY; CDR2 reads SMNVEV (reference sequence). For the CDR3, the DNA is TGTGCCAGCAGTTTGTCAGCGATAGGCACTGAAGCTTTCTTT. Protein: CASSLSAIGTEAFF.

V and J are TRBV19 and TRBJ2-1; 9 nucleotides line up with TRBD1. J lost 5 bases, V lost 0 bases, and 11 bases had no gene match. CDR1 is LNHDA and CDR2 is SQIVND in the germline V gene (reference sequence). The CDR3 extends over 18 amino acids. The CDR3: CASSIDKGGTGSHNEQFF. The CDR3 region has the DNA TGTGCCAGTAGTATAGATAAGGGGGGGACAGGGTCCCACAATGAGCAGTTCTTC.

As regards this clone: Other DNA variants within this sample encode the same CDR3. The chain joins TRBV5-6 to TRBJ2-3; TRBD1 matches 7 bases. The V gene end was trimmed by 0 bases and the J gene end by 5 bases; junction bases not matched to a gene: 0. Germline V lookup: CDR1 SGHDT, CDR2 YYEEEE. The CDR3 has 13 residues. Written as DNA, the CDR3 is TGTGCCAGCAGCTTGGGACAGGGAGATACGCAGTATTTT. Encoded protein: CASSLGQGDTQYF.

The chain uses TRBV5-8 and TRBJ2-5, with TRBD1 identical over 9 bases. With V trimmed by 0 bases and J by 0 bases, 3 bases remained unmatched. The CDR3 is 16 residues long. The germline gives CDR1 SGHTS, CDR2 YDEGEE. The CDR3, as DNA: TGTGCCAGCAGCTTGGGACAGGGGGGGTACCAAGAGACCCAGTACTTC. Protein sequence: CASSLGQGGYQETQYF.

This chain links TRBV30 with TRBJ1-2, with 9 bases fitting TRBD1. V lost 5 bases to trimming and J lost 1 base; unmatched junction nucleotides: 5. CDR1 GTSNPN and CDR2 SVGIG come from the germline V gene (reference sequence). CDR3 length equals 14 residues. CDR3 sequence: CAWARDRVNYGYTF. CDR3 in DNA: TGTGCCTGGGCACGGGACAGGGTTAACTATGGCTACACCTTC.

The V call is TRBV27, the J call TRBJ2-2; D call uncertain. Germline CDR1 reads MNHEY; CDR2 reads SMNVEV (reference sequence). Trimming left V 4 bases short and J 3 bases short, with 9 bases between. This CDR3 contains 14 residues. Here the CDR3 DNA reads TGTGCCAGCAGTTCCTCTTGGGACACCGGGGAGCTGTTTTTT. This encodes CASSSSWDTGELFF.

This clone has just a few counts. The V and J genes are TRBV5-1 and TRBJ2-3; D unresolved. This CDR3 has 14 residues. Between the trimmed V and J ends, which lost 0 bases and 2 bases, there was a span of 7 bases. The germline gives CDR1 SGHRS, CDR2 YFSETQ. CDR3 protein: CASSLEVTTDTQYF. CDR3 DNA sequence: TGCGCCAGCAGCTTGGAAGTAACCACAGATACGCAGTATTTT.